These 24 T cell receptor beta chains originate from one sample sequenced in a study of memory CD4+ T cells and cytomegalovirus serostatus. Clones were sequenced by immunoSEQ multiplex PCR, and TCRdb holds only the in-frame ones, with some missing. The sample has 50,000 or so clones, around 83% seen once. The sort gate was single viable CD3+CD4+CD8-CD45RO+ cells for memory CD4+ T cells. Specimen: memory CD4+ T cells from blood. The source is an adult in good health and CMV-seropositive.

V gene TRBV28 combines with J gene TRBJ1-1; D ambiguous. The CDR3 length is 13 residues. CDR1 MDHEN and CDR2 SYDVKM come from the germline V gene. V lost 4 bases and J 9 bases, leaving 15 bases between the germline ends. CDR3 sequence (DNA): TGTGCCAGCAGTTCCCCCGGTTTCCACAAAGCTTTCTTT. Its translation: CASSSPGFHKAFF.

The gene calls are TRBV27 and TRBJ2-7; 10 bases agree with TRBD2. The V gene's germline CDR1 is MNHEY and CDR2 SMNVEV (reference sequence). V shed 4 bases and J 2 bases; nucleotides not matched to a gene: 8. The CDR3 runs to 16 residues. This chain's CDR3 is CASSSQGLAKPYEQYF. CDR3 DNA sequence: TGTGCCAGCAGTTCTCAGGGACTAGCGAAGCCCTACGAGCAGTACTTC.

Sample share makes this clone medium-sized. CDR3 DNA: TGCGCCAGCAGTGAAACACAGTACACTGAAGCTTTCTTT. Amino acid sequence: CASSETQYTEAFF. V gene TRBV10-2 combines with J gene TRBJ1-1; D not certain. From germline, CDR1 is WSHSY and CDR2 SAAADI. With 3 bases removed from V and 3 bases from J, the gap between germline ends came to 8 bases. The CDR3 contains 13 residues.

This sequence joins TRBV2 and TRBJ2-7; unclear D gene. Germline V gene sequence: CDR1 SNHLY, CDR2 FYNNEI. Trimming removed 4 bases at V and 3 bases at J, with 10 bases between. The CDR3 contains 13 residues. The CDR3 here is CASSAGFGYEQYF. The CDR3 coding sequence is TGTGCCAGCAGTGCTGGGTTTGGCTACGAGCAGTACTTC.

This rearrangement joins TRBV5-1 to TRBJ2-1; the match to TRBD2 covers 9 bases. V shed 4 bases and J 4 bases; nucleotides not matched to a gene: 12. The germline gives CDR1 SGHRS, CDR2 YFSETQ. CDR3 size: 17 residues. The CDR3 bases are TGCGCCAGCAGCCCGGAGGGCCCGACTAGCGGATACAATGAGCAGTTCTTC. Translated: CASSPEGPTSGYNEQFF.

The chain recombines TRBV6-1 with TRBJ1-4; maybe TRBD1 (6 bases). The germline V and J ends were trimmed by 4 bases and 0 bases, with 12 bases remaining between them. CDR3 size: 16 residues. Germline V CDR1 and CDR2: MNHNS, SASEGT. The CDR3 DNA reads as TGTGCCAGCAGTGTCACAGGGCGGGCAACTAATGAAAAACTGTTTTTT. Its translation is CASSVTGRATNEKLFF.

The V gene is TRBV28, the J gene TRBJ1-3; D remains ambiguous. The CDR3 loop spans 17 amino acids. Germline-derived CDR1 and CDR2 are MDHEN and SYDVKM. V lost 2 bases and J 2 bases, leaving 16 bases between the germline ends. CDR3 sequence reads: CASSLMAVTVAGNTIYF. CDR3 DNA: TGTGCCAGCAGTTTAATGGCCGTGACTGTCGCTGGAAACACCATATATTTT.

The chain recombines TRBV6-1 with TRBJ1-5, with 10 bases lining up with TRBD1. The CDR3 consists of 14 residues. CDR1 MNHNS and CDR2 SASEGT come from the germline V gene. The ends lost 5 bases at V and 5 bases at J; junction bases unmatched: 3. The CDR3 bases are TGTGCCAGCAGTTGGGGGACAGGGGATCAGCCCCAGCATTTT. Residues: CASSWGTGDQPQHF.

For this clone: The junction differs from germline at one of its ends, possibly a read error. This sequence joins TRBV19 and TRBJ1-1; D is ambiguous. The CDR3 runs to 13 residues. Germline assignment: CDR1 LNHDA and CDR2 SQIVND (reference sequence). CDR3 sequence: CASSIPSHIGRLF. In DNA form, the CDR3 reads TGTGCCAGTAGTATCCCCTCGCACATCGGCCGGCTCTTT.

The gene calls are TRBV2 and TRBJ1-1, with a weak D call TRBD1 (5 bases). The germline CDR1 and CDR2 sequences are SNHLY and FYNNEI. The CDR3 has 13 residues. Trimming left V 6 bases short and J 10 bases short, with 18 bases between. CDR3 coding DNA: TGTGCCAGCAGGACGAACGCGGGACTTGGAGCTTTCTTT. It codes for CASRTNAGLGAFF. Filled out from reference TRBV2 and TRBJ1-1, the complete variable domain reads EPEVTQTPSHQVTQMGQEVILRCVPISNHLYFYWYRQILGQKVEFLVSFYNNEISEKSEIFDDQFSVERPDGSNFTLKIRSTKLEDSAMYFCASRTNAGLGAFFGQGTRLTVV.

Within the sample, this clone is medium-sized. V gene TRBV2 combines with J gene TRBJ1-3; D is undetermined. V dropped 7 bases and J dropped 3 bases, with 13 bases sitting between them. Germline lookup yields CDR1 SNHLY and CDR2 FYNNEI. The CDR3 runs to 14 residues. CDR3 coding DNA: TGTGCCAGCAACCTGGGAGGGTATGGAAACACCATATATTTT. Translation gives CASNLGGYGNTIYF.

J is TRBJ2-3 and V is TRBV18, with 7 bases identical to TRBD1. The CDR3 runs 15 residues. V was pared by 6 bases and J by 0 bases, with 6 bases of the junction left unmatched. Per germline, CDR1 KGHSH and CDR2 LQKENI. DNA for the CDR3: TGTGCCAGCTCCTCATACAGGGGAAGCACAGATACGCAGTATTTT. Translated: CASSSYRGSTDTQYF.

The J gene is TRBJ1-5, the V gene TRBV27; 7 bases align to TRBD1. CDR3 length: 18 amino acids. J was trimmed by 6 bases and V by 4 bases; bases with no gene match: 18. Germline CDR1 and CDR2: MNHEY and SMNVEV (reference sequence). In DNA, the CDR3 is TGTGCCAGCAGTTCCACCAATAAACAGGGGTCCACACGTCAGCCCCAGCATTTT. It yields the protein CASSSTNKQGSTRQPQHF.

The rearrangement joins TRBV6-1 to TRBJ1-1; no reliable D call. Per the germline V gene, CDR1 is MNHNS and CDR2 is SASEGT. This CDR3 has 14 amino acids. The V end lost 8 bases, the J end lost 0 bases, and 13 bases lay between the germline ends. The CDR3, as DNA: TGTGCCAGCCGAGTTCGACCTTTGAACACTGAAGCTTTCTTT. It specifies CASRVRPLNTEAFF.

CDR3 amino acids: CASSSGGNTEAFF. The DNA for the CDR3 is TGTGCCAGCAGCTCAGGGGGCAACACTGAAGCTTTCTTT. V gene TRBV7-9 combines with J gene TRBJ1-1; 8 positions match TRBD1. V lost 4 bases, J lost 2 bases, and 0 bases stayed unmatched. Germline CDR1 and CDR2: SEHNR and FQNEAQ (reference sequence). This CDR3 has 13 residues.

V gene TRBV4-3 combines with J gene TRBJ1-1; perhaps TRBD1 as D (5 bases). Trimming took off 8 bases at V and 5 bases at J, with 15 bases between the two ends. Looked up from germline, CDR1 is LGHNA and CDR2 is YSLEER. The CDR3 contains 13 residues. The DNA for the CDR3 is TGCGCCAGCGGGGTAATGGGGGGAACTGAAGCTTTCTTT. This gives the protein CASGVMGGTEAFF.

This rearrangement joins TRBV20-1 to TRBJ2-5; D not certain. Germline V gives CDR1 DFQATT, CDR2 SNEGSKA (reference sequence). The CDR3 is made up of 9 amino acids. The germline V and J ends were trimmed by 5 bases and 5 bases, with 3 bases remaining between them. CDR3 sequence reads: CSARETQYF. As DNA, the CDR3 is TGCAGTGCTCGGGAGACCCAGTACTTC.

The CDR3 nucleotides read TGCGCCAGCAGCCAGACAGGGGGAGTGGATACGCAGTATTTT. Residues: CASSQTGGVDTQYF. J is TRBJ2-3 and V is TRBV4-1; 9 bases match TRBD1. V trimming: 3 bases; J trimming: 6 bases; junction bases outside the gene matches: 4. Germline V gene sequence: CDR1 MGHRA, CDR2 YSYEKL. The CDR3 is 14 amino acids.

The chain has TRBV28 and TRBJ1-4, with D possibly being TRBD1 (5 bases). V dropped 3 bases and J dropped 4 bases, with 18 bases sitting between them. Germline assignment: CDR1 MDHEN and CDR2 SYDVKM. This CDR3 comprises 17 residues. CDR3 region: CASSFSGHSGLNEKLFF. The CDR3 DNA sequence: TGTGCCAGCAGTTTTTCGGGTCATTCGGGGCTTAATGAAAAACTGTTTTTT.

This chain links TRBV19 with TRBJ2-3; the match to TRBD2 covers 8 bases. Germline trimming cut 5 bases from V and 4 bases from J; bases unmatched to any gene: 8. Germline loops: CDR1 LNHDA, CDR2 SQIVND (reference sequence). This CDR3 has 15 amino acids. CDR3 nucleotides: TGTGCCAGTAGTTTTGCGGGAGGTCACGCAGATACGCAGTATTTT. Its translation is CASSFAGGHADTQYF.

This sequence joins TRBV6-1 and TRBJ1-5; D is unclear. Trimming shortened V by 6 bases and J by 7 bases, and 7 bases separated the two germline ends. Germline V lookup: CDR1 MNHNS, CDR2 SASEGT. The CDR3 is 11 amino acids. As DNA, the CDR3 is TGTGCCAGCAGCTCTCTCCAGCCCCAGCATTTT. This codes for CASSSLQPQHF.

This clone was seen a single time. The rearrangement links TRBV14 to TRBJ2-5, with D possibly being TRBD1 or TRBD2 (5 bases each). The CDR3 loop spans 16 amino acids. The V gene's germline CDR1 is SGHDN and CDR2 FVKESK. V was shortened by 4 bases and J by 4 bases, with 19 bases between the two germline ends. The CDR3: CASSRPQGTGGETQYF. DNA of the CDR3: TGTGCCAGCAGCCGTCCCCAGGGCACTGGGGGAGAGACCCAGTACTTC.

The rearrangement joins TRBV25-1 to TRBJ1-2; 11 bases line up with TRBD1. CDR1 and CDR2 (germline): MGHDK, SYGVNS. The CDR3 sequence is 18 residues long. V lost 7 bases and J lost 4; bases outside the gene matches: 17. CDR3 coding DNA: TGTGCCAGCAAAATAGTTCGGGACAGGGGGATCGCCCGCTATGGCTACACCTTC. This sequence encodes CASKIVRDRGIARYGYTF.

This clone was recorded once. The chain uses TRBV7-9 and TRBJ1-1, with D possibly matching TRBD1 (6 bases). V was pared by 5 bases and J by 0 bases, with 22 bases between. The CDR3 consists of 18 residues. CDR1 is SEHNR, CDR2 FQNEAQ, per germline (reference sequence). CDR3 residues: CASSVARIGGGMNTEAFF. The CDR3 DNA sequence: TGTGCCAGCAGCGTCGCCCGGATAGGAGGGGGGATGAACACTGAAGCTTTCTTT.